This entry lists 21 T cell receptor beta chains sequenced from one sample in a study of cytomegalovirus exposure and HLA in healthy donors. The primer mix had 60 Vbeta and 13 Jbeta primers. Sequenced by immunoSEQ multiplex PCR; TCRdb stores in-frame clones only, minus some. There are about 180,000 clones in the sample; around four fifths occur only once, and approximately 2% lies in the top ten. The sequenced material came from PBMCs. These receptors originate from a woman aged 30 to 39 in good health and CMV-seronegative.

V and J are TRBV4-3 and TRBJ1-2; TRBD1 is a possible D gene (5 bases). CDR1 is LGHNA and CDR2 is YSLEER in the germline V gene. With 6 bases removed from V and 4 bases from J, the gap between germline ends came to 15 bases. The CDR3 length is 14 residues. The CDR3 DNA sequence: TGCGCCAGCAGTCCGACAGCCCCAAGCTATGGCTACACCTTC. Amino acids: CASSPTAPSYGYTF.

The rearrangement joins TRBV5-8 to TRBJ2-1; D possibly corresponds to TRBD1 (5 bases). The V gene lost 0 bases and the J gene lost 6 bases, with 10 bases spanning the gap. This CDR3 has 14 residues. Per the germline V gene, CDR1 is SGHTS and CDR2 is YDEGEE. The CDR3 loop reads CASSLGTGVNEQFF. The CDR3 region has the DNA TGTGCCAGCAGCTTGGGAACAGGTGTCAATGAGCAGTTCTTC.

In regard to this clone: This CDR3 is also generated by other DNA sequences in the sample. The chain links TRBV7-3 to TRBJ1-1; D might be TRBD1 (5 bases). The ends were cut back, 1 base at V and 4 bases at J, with 7 bases in the middle. The CDR3 totals 13 residues. CDR1 is SGHTA, CDR2 FQGTGA, per germline. CDR3 nucleotide sequence: TGTGCCAGCAGCTTAAGGGGGGGCACTGAAGCTTTCTTT. Translated, it gives CASSLRGGTEAFF.

This clone was observed once. Here the CDR3 reads CASSVVPDSLSYEQYF. As DNA, the CDR3 is TGTGCCAGCAGCGTAGTTCCGGACAGCCTCTCCTACGAGCAGTACTTC. The V call is TRBV9, the J call TRBJ2-7, with D maybe TRBD1 (6 bases). The V and J ends lost 0 bases and 0 bases respectively, with 13 bases between them. Germline V gives CDR1 SGDLS, CDR2 YYNGEE. CDR3 length: 16 amino acids.

The chain has TRBV7-9 and TRBJ2-7, with D tentatively TRBD2 (6 bases). Germline lookup yields CDR1 SEHNR and CDR2 FQNEAQ (reference sequence). The CDR3 consists of 15 residues. Between the trimmed V and J ends, which lost 5 bases and 0 bases, there was a span of 14 bases. DNA for the CDR3: TGTGCCAGCAGCCCCCGGGACTTGAGCTCCTACGAGCAGTACTTC. This encodes CASSPRDLSSYEQYF.

The chain couples TRBV27 to TRBJ1-1; D is unresolved. This CDR3 region has 13 residues. In germline, CDR1 is MNHEY, CDR2 SMNVEV (reference sequence). V was trimmed by 2 bases and J by 10 bases, leaving 14 bases between them. The DNA for the CDR3 is TGTGCCAGCAGTTTAGGCGGGTTGGGCTCAGCTTTCTTT. This codes for CASSLGGLGSAFF.

V usage is TRBV6-5 and J usage is TRBJ1-5, with D possibly matching TRBD1 (6 bases). This CDR3 spans 14 amino acids. With 2 bases removed from V and 7 bases from J, the gap between germline ends came to 12 bases. Germline V gene sequence: CDR1 MNHEY, CDR2 SVGAGI. For the CDR3, the DNA is TGTGCCAGCAGTTACCTACAGGGACGGCAGCCCCAGCATTTT. It translates to CASSYLQGRQPQHF.

A note on this clone: This specimen includes other DNA sequences encoding the same CDR3. V and J are TRBV9 and TRBJ1-1, with D possibly TRBD1 on 5 matching bases. Germline CDR1 is SGDLS and CDR2 is YYNGEE. V was clipped by 3 bases and J by 4 bases, with 13 bases between them. The CDR3 has 14 residues. The CDR3 DNA reads TGTGCCAGCAGCGGCACTGGGGGGGTCACTGAAGCTTTCTTT. Translating it yields CASSGTGGVTEAFF.

The chain links TRBV18 to TRBJ1-2, with D possibly being TRBD1 (6 bases). Trimming took 6 bases from V and 6 from J, leaving 11 bases between them. The germline V gene has CDR1 KGHSH and CDR2 LQKENI. The CDR3 has 12 residues. The CDR3 coding sequence is TGTGCCAGCTCGCCTGCAGGGGATGGCTACACCTTC. Translating gives CASSPAGDGYTF.

This chain links TRBV9 with TRBJ2-3; TRBD1 agrees at 9 bases. V lost 4 bases to trimming and J lost 2 bases; unmatched junction nucleotides: 2. The CDR3 runs to 14 residues. Looked up from germline, CDR1 is SGDLS and CDR2 is YYNGEE. CDR3 sequence (DNA): TGTGCCAGCAGCCGGACAGGGGACACAGATACGCAGTATTTT. Translated: CASSRTGDTDTQYF.

The rearrangement joins TRBV29-1 to TRBJ2-1; 11 bases map to TRBD2. J gave up 8 bases and V 8 bases, and 8 bases lay outside the gene matches. There are 13 residues in the CDR3. Germline loops: CDR1 SQVTM, CDR2 ANQGSEA. The CDR3, as DNA: TGCAGCACCGGGACTAGCGGACCGGATGAGCAGTTCTTC. Translation: CSTGTSGPDEQFF.

In its sample, this clone was seen a few times. This chain joins TRBV5-1 and TRBJ1-1; TRBD1 matches at 7 bases. Unmatched junction bases numbered 4, after V lost 0 bases and J lost 2 bases. CDR1 and CDR2 from the germline V gene are SGHRS and YFSETQ. The CDR3 consists of 15 residues. Here the CDR3 DNA reads TGCGCCAGCAGCTTGGAGGGACAGAGAAACACTGAAGCTTTCTTT. Translated, it gives CASSLEGQRNTEAFF.

The chain couples TRBV18 to TRBJ2-3; D remains unclear. The CDR3 spans 14 residues. Between the trimmed V and J ends, which lost 5 bases and 2 bases, there was a span of 11 bases. Germline loops: CDR1 KGHSH, CDR2 LQKENI. The CDR3 DNA follows: TGTGCCAGCTCAACCTCGGGTACCACAGATACGCAGTATTTT. Translated, it gives CASSTSGTTDTQYF.

Only one count was recorded for this clone. J is TRBJ2-3 and V is TRBV27, with 8 bases identical to TRBD2. The CDR3 is 17 residues long. V shed 1 base and J 6 bases; nucleotides not matched to a gene: 12. CDR1 is MNHEY and CDR2 is SMNVEV in the germline V gene (reference sequence). The CDR3 sequence: CASSLLTGGDPRDTQYF. The CDR3 coding sequence is TGTGCCAGCAGTTTATTGACCGGGGGGGACCCTAGGGATACGCAGTATTTT.

The chain combines TRBV7-3 with TRBJ1-2, with 8 bases identical to TRBD1. Germline CDR1 reads SGHTA; CDR2 reads FQGTGA. The CDR3 has 14 residues. The V gene end was trimmed by 0 bases and the J gene end by 7 bases; junction bases not matched to a gene: 4. CDR3 in amino acids: CASSLTQGAGGYTF. The CDR3 DNA sequence: TGTGCCAGCAGCTTAACCCAGGGGGCAGGTGGCTACACCTTC.

The genes are TRBV6-1 and TRBJ2-7; 8 nucleotides match TRBD1. Germline lookup yields CDR1 MNHNS and CDR2 SASEGT. This CDR3 is built from 15 residues. V gave up 6 bases and J gave up 4 bases; unmatched junction bases: 11. CDR3 bases: TGTGCCAGCAGCCGCGGACAGGGCGATTTATACGAGCAGTACTTC. It yields the protein CASSRGQGDLYEQYF.

Only one count was recorded for this clone. This chain links TRBV2 with TRBJ2-7; TRBD2 aligns across 9 bases. The germline V gene encodes CDR1 SNHLY and CDR2 FYNNEI. This CDR3 spans 16 amino acids. The junction had 12 bases not matched to a gene; V was cut back by 7 bases and J by 2 bases. CDR3 in amino acids: CASTLSLAGKAYEQYF. The CDR3 DNA reads as TGTGCCAGCACCCTCAGCCTAGCGGGGAAAGCCTACGAGCAGTACTTC.

This clone was counted a few times. The chain recombines TRBV6-5 with TRBJ1-1; D possibly corresponds to TRBD1 (5 bases). This CDR3 is 14 amino acids long. CDR1 and CDR2 (germline): MNHEY, SVGAGI. Trimming stripped 10 bases from V and 4 bases from J, with 19 bases between. CDR3 in amino acids: CATSRGRVSTEAFF. In nucleotides, the CDR3 is TGTGCCACCTCTAGGGGCCGAGTCAGCACTGAAGCTTTCTTT.

V gene TRBV1 combines with J gene TRBJ2-5; the table's D call of TRBD1 was not tested on the DNA. TRBV1 is a documented pseudogene. The CDR3 extends over 14 amino acids. DNA for the CDR3: TGCACCAGCGGGTCAGGGGGCCCCCGGGAGACCCAGTACTTC. This gives the protein CTSGSGGPRETQYF.

The chain is built from TRBV6-1 and TRBJ2-2; D possibly corresponds to TRBD2 (5 bases). The V and J ends lost 7 bases and 3 bases respectively, with 15 bases between them. In germline, CDR1 is MNHNS, CDR2 SASEGT. This CDR3 is 15 amino acids long. CDR3 in amino acids: CASTFGNRDTGELFF. CDR3 DNA sequence: TGTGCCAGCACTTTCGGGAACCGGGACACCGGGGAGCTGTTTTTT.

J is TRBJ1-2 and V is TRBV19; maybe TRBD1 (5 bases). CDR1 and CDR2 from the germline V gene are LNHDA and SQIVND (reference sequence). The CDR3 covers 16 residues. V gave up 5 bases and J gave up 3 bases, with 19 bases separating them. The CDR3 is CASSARQPAKDYGYTF. DNA of the CDR3: TGTGCCAGTAGTGCGCGACAGCCTGCTAAAGACTATGGCTACACCTTC. Variable domain in full (rest from reference TRBV19 and TRBJ1-2): DGGITQSPKYLFRKEGQNVTLSCEQNLNHDAMYWYRQDPGQGLRLIYYSQIVNDFQKGDIAEGYSVSREKKESFPLTVTSAQKNPTAFYLCASSARQPAKDYGYTFGSGTRLTVV.